The T cell receptor (beta chain) under discussion was sequenced for a study of blood T cell repertoires in COVID-19. The CDR3 is 15 amino acids. Looked up from germline, CDR1 is LGHNA and CDR2 is YSLEER. V shed 0 bases and J shed 4 bases, with 9 bases lying between them. In the source study's methods: Using reference gene primer amplification, nucleated cell counts were estimated. Method: immunoSEQ multiplex PCR; TCRdb's copy keeps in-frame clones and lacks some. The V and J calls and clone size are taken from that table; D and trimming were inferred from the DNA. The sample holds 95,000 to 150,000 clones, under 90% seen once. This clone was recorded a few times.

Material for sequencing was peripheral blood. This clonotype originated in a woman in her seventies with acute or convalescent COVID-19. The V and J genes are TRBV4-3 and TRBJ1-4; D is unresolved. The CDR3: CASSQEGRGNEKLFF. In DNA, the CDR3 is TGCGCCAGCAGCCAAGAAGGGCGGGGTAATGAAAAACTGTTTTTT.